What follows are 10 T cell receptor beta chains derived from one specimen sequenced in a study of beta chain features in type 1 diabetes. Expressed TCRB transcripts were sequenced after all isolated RNA was converted to cDNA. Measured with immunoSEQ multiplex PCR; TCRdb has only the in-frame clones, and not every one. The profile shows 60,000 to 75,000 clones, around three fifths of them singletons. The sequenced sample was Tregs from blood. The source of these receptors is a woman aged 18-30 years in good health.

This rearrangement joins TRBV6-5 to TRBJ2-7; no definite D call. V lost 6 bases and J lost 6, with 12 bases in between. CDR1 and CDR2 from the germline V gene are MNHEY and SVGAGI. CDR3 length: 12 amino acids. The CDR3: CASSAILGEQYF. In DNA form, the CDR3 reads TGTGCCAGCAGCGCTATCCTAGGCGAGCAGTACTTC.

The chain couples TRBV7-8 to TRBJ2-5; maybe TRBD1 (6 bases). The J call may not be correct, given that the DNA end is closer to TRBJ2-7. The length of the CDR3 is 13 residues. CDR1 is SGHVS and CDR2 is FQNEAQ in the germline V gene. The CDR3 coding sequence is TGTGCCAGCAGCTTAGCAGGGGGCTACGAGCAGTACTTC. Translated: CASSLAGGYEQYF.

V is TRBV5-6 and J is TRBJ1-5; unclear D gene. The germline V gene has CDR1 SGHDT and CDR2 YYEEEE. The CDR3 totals 15 residues. Trimming pared 0 bases from V and 7 bases from J, leaving 14 bases between. CDR3 amino acids: CASSLAGLTGQPQHF. The CDR3 coding sequence is TGTGCCAGCAGCTTGGCGGGTCTAACGGGGCAGCCCCAGCATTTT.

This clone was recorded a few times. The chain uses TRBV7-2 and TRBJ2-1; TRBD2 is a possible D gene (6 bases). Looked up from germline, CDR1 is SGHTA and CDR2 is FQGNSA. CDR3 length: 17 amino acids. Trimming removed 4 bases at V and 0 bases at J, with 16 bases between. This CDR3 reads CASSSPGTASSYNEQFF. CDR3 nucleotides: TGTGCCAGCAGCTCCCCAGGGACTGCCAGCTCCTACAATGAGCAGTTCTTC.

The chain recombines TRBV11-2 with TRBJ2-7; D might be TRBD2 (8 bases). Germline V gene data show CDR1 as SGHAT and CDR2 as FQNNGV. This CDR3 spans 16 amino acids. V lost 6 bases and J lost 4, with 22 bases in between. CDR3 DNA: TGTGCCAGCAGTTTTATCTTCGGGAGGGGGCGATACGAGCAGTACTTC. As protein: CASSFIFGRGRYEQYF.

This clone was recorded a few times. The chain has TRBV4-1 and TRBJ2-2; 7 bases align to TRBD1. This CDR3 is 15 amino acids long. Trimming at V came to 6 bases and at J to 3 bases, leaving 7 bases not matched to a gene. Per germline, CDR1 MGHRA and CDR2 YSYEKL. CDR3 bases: TGCGCCAGCAGAACACAGGGGACATACACCGGGGAGCTGTTTTTT. Protein: CASRTQGTYTGELFF.

This clone was seen a handful of times. The chain combines TRBV6-5 with TRBJ1-6; maybe TRBD1 (5 bases). V lost 2 bases to trimming and J lost 7 bases, with 12 bases between them. Germline V gives CDR1 MNHEY, CDR2 SVGAGI. The CDR3 contains 15 residues. CDR3: CASSYTGLLNSPLHF. CDR3 nucleotides: TGTGCCAGCAGTTACACGGGACTCTTAAATTCACCCCTCCACTTT.

The table lists this clone with a few counts. V is TRBV7-9 and J is TRBJ1-5; 9 bases are shared with TRBD1. CDR1 and CDR2 from the germline V gene are SEHNR and FQNEAQ (reference sequence). Losses at the gene ends were 5 bases for V and 5 bases for J; bases not matched to a gene: 1. The CDR3 consists of 13 residues. This CDR3 reads CASSRDRDQPQHF. The CDR3 DNA sequence: TGTGCCAGCAGCCGGGACAGGGATCAGCCCCAGCATTTT.

The rearrangement uses TRBV7-8 and TRBJ2-7; tentatively, D is TRBD1 (5 bases). V dropped 3 bases and J dropped 2 bases, with 8 bases sitting between them. CDR1 SGHVS and CDR2 FQNEAQ come from the germline V gene. The CDR3 covers 13 residues. CDR3 sequence (DNA): TGTGCCAGCAGCTTCAGGGATCCCTACGAGCAGTACTTC. This sequence encodes CASSFRDPYEQYF.

CDR3 DNA: TGTGCCAGCACCGGTCGAGGGGGTGGGGACACTGAAGCTTTCTTT. Its translation: CASTGRGGGDTEAFF. The gene calls are TRBV5-4 and TRBJ1-1; D perhaps matches TRBD1 (6 bases). The CDR3 is 15 residues long. V lost 6 bases, J lost 3 bases, and 18 bases lay in between. Per the germline V gene, CDR1 is SGHNT and CDR2 is YYREEE (reference sequence).